Presented here are 10 T cell receptor beta chains from one specimen sequenced in a study of cytomegalovirus exposure and HLA in healthy donors. With 60 Vbeta and 13 Jbeta primers, the PCR was carried out. The protocol was immunoSEQ multiplex PCR, while the TCRdb copy is restricted to in-frame clones and leaves out a portion. The sample records some 170,000 clones, roughly 76% being singletons. Sequencing was carried out using PBMCs. These receptors came from a woman younger than 30 in good health and CMV-seropositive.

The genes are TRBV6-5 and TRBJ2-7; the match to TRBD2 covers 9 bases. The J segment lost 0 bases and the V segment lost 1 base, leaving 4 bases of the junction unmatched. CDR3 length equals 16 residues. CDR1 and CDR2 (germline): MNHEY, SVGAGI. The CDR3 here is CASSYFRAGGSYEQYF. CDR3 bases: TGTGCCAGCAGTTACTTCAGAGCGGGGGGCTCCTACGAGCAGTACTTC.

The chain is built from TRBV18 and TRBJ1-4; 8 bases fit TRBD1. The V segment lost 3 bases and the J segment 7 bases; nucleotides outside the gene matches: 7. Germline lookup yields CDR1 KGHSH and CDR2 LQKENI. The length of the CDR3 is 15 residues. The CDR3 sequence: CASSPTGVFGEKLFF. DNA of the CDR3: TGTGCCAGCTCACCGACAGGGGTTTTTGGTGAAAAACTGTTTTTT.

V and J are TRBV11-1 and TRBJ2-1; no firm D call. The CDR3 has 13 amino acids. Trimming removed 1 base from V and 5 bases from J, with 6 bases in between. Per the germline V gene, CDR1 is SGHAT and CDR2 is FQDESV (reference sequence). The CDR3 is CASSLDQNNEQFF. The CDR3 nucleotides read TGTGCCAGCAGCTTAGACCAGAACAATGAGCAGTTCTTC.

This clone was seen a few times. The rearrangement links TRBV4-3 to TRBJ2-7; D is uncertain. The CDR3 spans 14 residues. Germline values: CDR1 LGHNA, CDR2 YSLEER. V was pared by 0 bases and J by 3 bases, with 9 bases between. The CDR3 DNA sequence: TGCGCCAGCAGCCAAGACAGGAATTTCTACGAGCAGTACTTC. Protein sequence: CASSQDRNFYEQYF.

The chain combines TRBV11-2 with TRBJ1-3; D possibly corresponds to TRBD1 (5 bases). Trimming stripped 7 bases from V and 4 bases from J, with 17 bases between. The germline V gene has CDR1 SGHAT and CDR2 FQNNGV. CDR3 size: 15 residues. Here the CDR3 reads CASTRFGGAGNTIYF. For the CDR3, the DNA is TGTGCCAGCACCCGTTTTGGTGGGGCAGGAAACACCATATATTTT.

This clone has more than one count but fewer than ten. One end of the junction is discordant with germline, which a read error may explain. This chain uses TRBV6-5 with TRBJ2-7; D remains unclear. CDR3 length: 13 amino acids. Germline CDR1 is MNHEY and CDR2 is SVGAGI. The DNA of the CDR3 is TGTGCCATCAGTGAAAACAGAGATTTCGAGCAGTACTTC. Residues: CAISENRDFEQYF.

CDR3 amino acids: CASSAVRVYEQYF. DNA of the CDR3: TGTGCCAGCAGTGCGGTCAGGGTATACGAGCAGTACTTC. The gene calls are TRBV2 and TRBJ2-7; possibly TRBD1 for D (5 bases). Germline lookup yields CDR1 SNHLY and CDR2 FYNNEI. The CDR3 extends over 13 amino acids. Trimming took 4 bases from V and 4 from J, leaving 11 bases between them.

This clone was counted a few times. The chain employs TRBV5-4 and TRBJ2-1; 11 bases align to TRBD1. V shed 3 bases and J 7 bases; nucleotides not matched to a gene: 3. Germline loops: CDR1 SGHNT, CDR2 YYREEE (reference sequence). The CDR3 is 14 residues long. CDR3 sequence (DNA): TGTGCCAGCAGCTGGGGACAGGGGGGGAATGAGCAGTTCTTC. It is translated as CASSWGQGGNEQFF.

The J gene is TRBJ1-2, the V gene TRBV28, with 9 bases aligning to TRBD1. Germline V gene data show CDR1 as MDHEN and CDR2 as SYDVKM. Trimming took 3 bases from V and 2 from J; bases not matched to a gene: 4. This CDR3 has 15 amino acids. The CDR3 coding sequence is TGTGCCAGCAGTTTGGTGGGACAGGGCAACTATGGCTACACCTTC. As protein: CASSLVGQGNYGYTF.

The chain uses TRBV5-1 and TRBJ2-1; D call uncertain. V was shortened by 0 bases and J by 0 bases, with 10 bases between the two germline ends. The CDR3 is made up of 16 amino acids. Germline V gene lookup returns CDR1 SGHRS and CDR2 YFSETQ. As DNA, the CDR3 is TGCGCCAGCAGCTTGGAGGCGTGGAGCTCCTACAATGAGCAGTTCTTC. Protein sequence: CASSLEAWSSYNEQFF.